This entry is about one TCR beta chain. The antigen remains unidentified. This record belongs to a study of cytomegalovirus exposure and HLA in healthy donors. Across the study: Out of approximately 170 million T cells, an earlier analysis found fewer than 140 million unique TCR beta sequences in total. Broader study findings: When analyzed later, a missense DCLRE1C variant was found to be linked to TCR beta V- and J-gene trimming. Earlier analysis found most TCR beta V segments productive about 87% or about 30% of the time. A cluster of highly shared sequence variants was likely a sequencing artifact.

Germline V gene lookup returns CDR1 SQVTM and CDR2 ANQGSEA. Trimming removed 3 bases from V and 0 bases from J, with 7 bases in between. The CDR3 contains 13 residues. Both 60 Vbeta primers and 13 Jbeta primers went into the PCR. Assay: immunoSEQ multiplex PCR; the TCRdb copy retains only in-frame clones and omits some. Among under 150,000 clones listed, more than 80% were seen once. This chain links TRBV29-1 with TRBJ2-3; D is perhaps TRBD2 (6 bases). The source material was PBMCs. The sequence was obtained from a woman between 40 and 50 years old in good health and CMV-seropositive. CDR3 region: CSVDGTSTDTQYF. The CDR3, as DNA: TGCAGCGTTGACGGGACTAGCACAGATACGCAGTATTTT.